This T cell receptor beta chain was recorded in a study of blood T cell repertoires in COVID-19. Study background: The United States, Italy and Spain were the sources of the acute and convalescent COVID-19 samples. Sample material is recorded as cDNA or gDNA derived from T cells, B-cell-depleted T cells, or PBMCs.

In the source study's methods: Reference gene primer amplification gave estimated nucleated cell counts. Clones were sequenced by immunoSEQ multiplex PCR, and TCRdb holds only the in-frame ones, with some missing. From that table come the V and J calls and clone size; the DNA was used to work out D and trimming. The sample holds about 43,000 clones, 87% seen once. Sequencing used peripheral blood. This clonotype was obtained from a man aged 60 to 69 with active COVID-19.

The chain's CDR3 is CSARQETQYF. Here the CDR3 DNA reads TGCAGTGCTCGCCAAGAGACCCAGTACTTC. The gene calls are TRBV20-1 and TRBJ2-5; D is unresolved. The CDR3 has 10 amino acids. Trimming took 5 bases from V and 1 from J, leaving 2 bases between them. Germline-derived CDR1 and CDR2 are DFQATT and SNEGSKA (reference sequence).